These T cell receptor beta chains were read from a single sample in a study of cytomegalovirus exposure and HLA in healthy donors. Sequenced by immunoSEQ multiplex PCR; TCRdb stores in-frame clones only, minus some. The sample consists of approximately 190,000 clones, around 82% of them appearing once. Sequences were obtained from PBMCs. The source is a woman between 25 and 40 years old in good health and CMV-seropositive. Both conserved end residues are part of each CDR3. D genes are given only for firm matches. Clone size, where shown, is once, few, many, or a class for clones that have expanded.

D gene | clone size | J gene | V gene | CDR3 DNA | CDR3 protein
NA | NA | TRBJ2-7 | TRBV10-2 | TGCGCCAGCAGTGAACGGTCCTACGAGCAGTACTTC | CASSERSYEQYF
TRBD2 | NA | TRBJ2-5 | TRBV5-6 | TGTGCCAGCAGCTTGGGGACTAGCGGGAGTATACGGGGAAAGACCCAGTACTTC | CASSLGTSGSIRGKTQYF
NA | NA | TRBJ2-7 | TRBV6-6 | TGTGCCAGCAGTTACGGGGGGGAGCAGTACTTC | CASSYGGEQYF
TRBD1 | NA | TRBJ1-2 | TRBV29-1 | TGCAGCGTTGGAGACAGGGGGCCTAGGTATGGCTACACCTTC | CSVGDRGPRYGYTF
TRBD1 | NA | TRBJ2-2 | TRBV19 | TGTGCCAGTCACCGGGACAGGGACTCGAACACCGGGGAGCTGTTTTTT | CASHRDRDSNTGELFF
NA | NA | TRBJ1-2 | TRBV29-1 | TGCAGCGCAGGACAGTTCAACTATGGCTACACCTTC | CSAGQFNYGYTF
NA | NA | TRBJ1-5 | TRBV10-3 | TGTGCCATCAGTGCGGACAGAATCTTTAGCAATCAGCCCCAGCATTTT | CAISADRIFSNQPQHF
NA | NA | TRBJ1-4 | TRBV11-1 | TGTGCCAGCAGCTTAGGAGGACAGACTAATGAAAAACTGTTTTTT | CASSLGGQTNEKLFF
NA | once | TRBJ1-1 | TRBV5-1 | TGCGCCAGCAGTCCGGACAGCTACACTGAAGCTTTCTTT | CASSPDSYTEAFF
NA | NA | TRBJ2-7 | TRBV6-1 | TGTGCCAGCAGTACAGCGGAAAGCTCCTACGAGCAGTACTTC | CASSTAESSYEQYF
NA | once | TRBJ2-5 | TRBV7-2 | TGTGCCAGCAGCGCACAGGGAAGTGAGACCCAGTACTTC | CASSAQGSETQYF
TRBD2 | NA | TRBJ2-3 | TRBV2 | TGTGCCAGCAGTGGCTACTCAGGACTAGCGGGGGCGAGCACAGATACGCAGTATTTT | CASSGYSGLAGASTDTQYF
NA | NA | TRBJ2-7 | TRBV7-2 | TGTGCCAGCAGCCCTGGGACTGCTGAATACGAGCAGTACTTC | CASSPGTAEYEQYF
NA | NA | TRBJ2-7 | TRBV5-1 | TGCGCCAGCAGCTCCCTGGGGCAGTTCAACGATATCAACTACGAGCAGTACTTC | CASSSLGQFNDINYEQYF
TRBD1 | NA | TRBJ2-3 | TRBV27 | TGTGCCAGCAGTTTACTATGGGGGACAGGGGAATATTTAGATACGCAGTATTTT | CASSLLWGTGEYLDTQYF
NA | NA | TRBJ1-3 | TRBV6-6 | TGTGCCAGCAGGGAGAGCTCTGGAAACACCATATATTTT | CASRESSGNTIYF
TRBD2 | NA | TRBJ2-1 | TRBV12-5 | TGTGCTAGTGGTCTCGGGGGGAATGAGCAGTTCTTC | CASGLGGNEQFF
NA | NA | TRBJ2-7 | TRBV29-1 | TGCAGCGTTGCACAGGGTGACGAGCAGTACTTC | CSVAQGDEQYF
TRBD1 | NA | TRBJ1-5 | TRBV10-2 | TGCGCCAGCAGTGACCCGGACAGGGAGTATAGCAATCAGCCCCAGCATTTT | CASSDPDREYSNQPQHF